The 10 T cell receptor beta chains below were found in one sample sequenced in a study of T-cell memory formation after mild COVID-19. TCRdb re-called the 5' RACE reads with MiXCR, one entry per CDR3 protein. Of 280,000 or so distinct CDR3 sequences listed, roughly 8.2% are singletons. The sample taken for sequencing was PBMCs or a T cell subset sorted from them (not recorded which). These receptors all come from a young man who had mild COVID-19 (a few samples of this study predate the infection). Cell type and time point are not known.

V and J are TRBV19 and TRBJ2-1; TRBD2 matches 8 bases. From germline, CDR1 is LNHDA and CDR2 SQIVND (reference sequence). V trimming: 4 bases; J trimming: 0 bases; junction bases outside the gene matches: 5. The length of the CDR3 is 16 residues. CDR3 amino acids: CASSKLLADSYNEQFF. The CDR3 DNA reads as TGTGCCAGTAGTAAATTACTAGCGGACTCCTACAATGAGCAGTTCTTC.

The CDR3 sequence is CASSLGSGGALGEQFF. The CDR3 DNA is TGCGCCAGCAGCTTGGGTAGCGGGGGGGCTCTCGGGGAGCAGTTCTTC. The chain has TRBV5-1 and TRBJ2-1; 11 bases are a match to TRBD2. CDR1 and CDR2 (germline): SGHRS, YFSETQ. The junction had 9 bases not matched to a gene; V was cut back by 0 bases and J by 10 bases. This CDR3 is built from 16 residues.

This clonotype appeared a few times. This rearrangement joins TRBV28 to TRBJ1-6; no definite D call. The CDR3 length is 14 residues. From germline, CDR1 is MDHEN and CDR2 SYDVKM. V was shortened by 6 bases and J by 8 bases, with 14 bases between the two germline ends. The CDR3 spells CASSSDGGYSPLHF. The DNA of the CDR3 is TGTGCCAGCAGCTCGGACGGAGGATATTCACCCCTCCACTTT.

This clonotype showed up many times. The CDR3 reads CSAKSIETSAYEQYF. The CDR3 DNA reads TGCAGTGCCAAGAGCATTGAGACCTCGGCCTACGAGCAGTACTTC. The chain is built from TRBV20-1 and TRBJ2-7; D is unresolved. The V end was cut by 6 bases, the J end by 2 bases, with 20 bases between. This CDR3 has 15 residues. The germline CDR1 and CDR2 sequences are DFQATT and SNEGSKA (reference sequence).

This clonotype showed up just a few times. V usage is TRBV29-1 and J usage is TRBJ2-7; D not resolved. Trimming shortened V by 4 bases and J by 0 bases, and 16 bases separated the two germline ends. This CDR3 has 15 amino acids. Germline assignment: CDR1 SQVTM and CDR2 ANQGSEA. CDR3 loop: CSVGTAESGSYEQYF. The CDR3, as DNA: TGCAGCGTTGGAACGGCGGAGAGTGGCTCCTACGAGCAGTACTTC.

This clonotype was seen a few times. The chain employs TRBV12-3 or TRBV12-4 and TRBJ2-1; a weak D match, TRBD1 (6 bases). With 10 bases removed from V and 1 base from J, the gap between germline ends came to 11 bases. The CDR3 runs to 13 residues. The chain's CDR3 is CATRDTSYNEQFF. CDR3 sequence (DNA): TGTGCCACCCGGGACACTTCCTACAATGAGCAGTTCTTC.

The J gene is TRBJ1-2, the V gene TRBV5-1; D not certain. The CDR3 loop spans 15 amino acids. The germline gives CDR1 SGHRS, CDR2 YFSETQ. The V gene lost 6 bases and the J gene lost 4 bases, with 19 bases spanning the gap. The CDR3 DNA reads TGCGCCAGCACCCCTGACGCCCAGTCCCGCTATGGCTACACCTTC. This gives the protein CASTPDAQSRYGYTF.

Worth noting for this clonotype: This may be a read error, as it is one base from a much larger clone. V usage is TRBV7-8 and J usage is TRBJ1-6; D is unclear. The germline V gene encodes CDR1 SGHVS and CDR2 FQNEAQ. Trimming shortened V by 0 bases and J by 11 bases, and 14 bases separated the two germline ends. CDR3 length: 15 residues. In DNA form, the CDR3 reads TGTGCCAGCAGCTTAGCCTGGGAAGCCCTGCCACCCCTCCACTTT. Its translation is CASSLAWEALPPLHF.

This clonotype appeared a few times. The chain employs TRBV7-9 and TRBJ1-2; tentative D call: TRBD1 (5 bases). Trimming removed 7 bases at V and 3 bases at J, with 18 bases between. Germline V lookup: CDR1 SEHNR, CDR2 FQNEAQ (reference sequence). This CDR3 comprises 15 residues. In DNA, the CDR3 is TGTGCCAGCAACCAACTGGGACTGGTGGACTATGGCTACACCTTC. Its translation is CASNQLGLVDYGYTF.

This clonotype was observed a handful of times. The chain employs TRBV5-1 and TRBJ2-5, with 8 positions matching TRBD1. CDR3 size: 15 residues. Germline V gives CDR1 SGHRS, CDR2 YFSETQ. The V and J ends lost 2 bases and 5 bases, in that order; junction bases with no gene match: 8. The CDR3 is CASSFAGGIGETQYF. In DNA, the CDR3 is TGCGCCAGCAGCTTCGCAGGGGGCATCGGGGAGACCCAGTACTTC.